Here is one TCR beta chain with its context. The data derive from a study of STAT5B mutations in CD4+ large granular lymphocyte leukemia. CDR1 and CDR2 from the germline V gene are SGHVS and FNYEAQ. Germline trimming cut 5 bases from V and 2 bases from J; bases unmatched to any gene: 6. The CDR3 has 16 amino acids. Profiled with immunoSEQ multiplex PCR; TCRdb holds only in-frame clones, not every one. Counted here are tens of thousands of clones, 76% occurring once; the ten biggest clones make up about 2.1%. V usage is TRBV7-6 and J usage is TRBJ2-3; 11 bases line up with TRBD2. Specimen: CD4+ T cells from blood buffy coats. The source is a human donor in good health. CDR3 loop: CASSLHSGGATDTQYF. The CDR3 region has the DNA TGTGCCAGCAGCCTGCATAGCGGGGGGGCCACAGATACGCAGTATTTT.